This T cell receptor beta chain was captured in a study of blood T cell repertoires in COVID-19. Looking at the study overall: Material from acute and convalescent COVID-19 was sourced from the United States, Italy and Spain. T cells, B-cell-depleted T cells, or PBMCs provided the cDNA or gDNA that served as material.

The CDR3 runs to 11 residues. Germline CDR1 SQVTM, CDR2 ANQGSEA. Trimming shortened V by 6 bases and J by 8 bases, and 13 bases separated the two germline ends. Authors' methods: Counts of nucleated cells, estimated from reference gene primer amplification, were obtained. The table came from immunoSEQ multiplex PCR; TCRdb's copy has only in-frame clones and leaves some out. The V and J calls and clone size come from that table; D and trimming were worked out from the DNA. The table has 140,000 to 150,000 clones, approximately 90% seen once; the top ten hold just under 3%. The chain is built from TRBV29-1 and TRBJ1-2; D call uncertain. The sample taken for sequencing was peripheral blood. The clonotype originates from a man aged 55 to 70 with active or convalescent COVID-19. CDR3 bases: TGCAGCGTCCACTACATGGAGGGCTACACCTTC. Its protein product is CSVHYMEGYTF.